Shown below are 32 T cell receptor beta chains from a single sample sequenced in a study of T cells after posttransplantation cyclophosphamide. Sequenced by immunoSEQ multiplex PCR; TCRdb stores in-frame clones only, minus some. There are under 25,000 clones in the sample, none observed a single time. Sequences were obtained from PBMCs. Receptors were obtained from an older woman in good health, CMV-negative, and a related stem cell transplant donor.

This clone was seen repeatedly, ten times or more. The chain has TRBV5-4 and TRBJ2-2; 7 bases line up with TRBD2. Germline lookup yields CDR1 SGHNT and CDR2 YYREEE (reference sequence). There are 18 residues in the CDR3. With V trimmed by 4 bases and J by 0 bases, 12 bases remained unmatched. CDR3 DNA: TGTGCCAGCAGCGAGACCGGGACTACGAACGCGAACACCGGGGAGCTGTTTTTT. It codes for CASSETGTTNANTGELFF.

The V and J genes are TRBV28 and TRBJ2-1, with 8 bases that match TRBD2. CDR3 size: 16 residues. V shed 5 bases, J shed 4 bases, and the junction held 10 bases outside the gene matches. Germline V gene sequence: CDR1 MDHEN, CDR2 SYDVKM. The CDR3: CASSLQAGARYNEQFF. For the CDR3, the DNA is TGTGCCAGCAGTCTTCAAGCGGGAGCAAGGTACAATGAGCAGTTCTTC.

This clone has a count of ten or more. The genes are TRBV19 and TRBJ2-5; D is undetermined. Germline V gene lookup returns CDR1 LNHDA and CDR2 SQIVND (reference sequence). Trimming pared 0 bases from V and 7 bases from J, leaving 15 bases between. The length of the CDR3 is 15 residues. The CDR3 sequence: CASSIEPFPVVTQYF. The CDR3, as DNA: TGTGCCAGTAGTATAGAACCCTTTCCGGTAGTGACCCAGTACTTC.

In its sample, this clone was seen many times. The V call is TRBV28, the J call TRBJ1-4, with D possibly TRBD1 on 6 matching bases. Germline assignment: CDR1 MDHEN and CDR2 SYDVKM. The V end lost 5 bases, the J end lost 5 bases, and 12 bases lay between the germline ends. This CDR3 contains 14 residues. As DNA, the CDR3 is TGTGCCAGCAGTGTGGGGGCTCTGAATGAAAAACTGTTTTTT. It translates to CASSVGALNEKLFF.

The table lists this clone with many counts. The rearrangement uses TRBV4-2 and TRBJ2-5, with D hard to call. Between the trimmed V and J ends, which lost 3 bases and 0 bases, there was a span of 5 bases. Germline V gene lookup returns CDR1 LGHNA and CDR2 YNFKEQ. This CDR3 region has 13 residues. The CDR3 loop is CASSHPDQETQYF. Written as DNA, the CDR3 is TGTGCCAGCAGCCACCCCGACCAAGAGACCCAGTACTTC.

This clone was seen at least ten times. This chain connects TRBV7-2 to TRBJ2-2, with 10 positions matching TRBD2. CDR3 size: 16 residues. Germline V lookup: CDR1 SGHTA, CDR2 FQGNSA. V gave up 4 bases and J gave up 4 bases; unmatched junction bases: 6. The CDR3 is CASSWGSGRSTGELFF. For the CDR3, the DNA is TGTGCCAGCAGCTGGGGTAGCGGGAGGAGCACCGGGGAGCTGTTTTTT.

This clone showed up many times. The chain combines TRBV6-6 with TRBJ1-1; 8 bases match TRBD1. CDR1 is MNHNY, CDR2 SVGAGI, per germline (reference sequence). V was pared by 2 bases and J by 6 bases, with 8 bases of the junction left unmatched. This CDR3 region has 15 residues. The CDR3 coding sequence is TGTGCCAGCAGTTACCCAGGACAGGGTCTCGCTGAAGCTTTCTTT. This sequence encodes CASSYPGQGLAEAFF.

This clone was observed many times. The chain has TRBV6-5 and TRBJ2-1; a weak D match, TRBD1 (5 bases). Trimming shortened V by 7 bases and J by 4 bases, and 14 bases separated the two germline ends. The CDR3 spans 14 residues. CDR1 MNHEY and CDR2 SVGAGI come from the germline V gene. For the CDR3, the DNA is TGTGCCAGCAAAGGGGCCCAACTATACAATGAGCAGTTCTTC. Its protein is CASKGAQLYNEQFF.

This clone was observed at least ten times. The rearrangement uses TRBV4-1 and TRBJ1-3; D may be TRBD1 (6 bases). Deletions cut 0 bases from V and 0 bases from J, with 15 bases between. There are 18 residues in the CDR3. CDR1 is MGHRA and CDR2 is YSYEKL in the germline V gene. The CDR3 here is CASSQDLGAFYSGNTIYF. The CDR3 region has the DNA TGCGCCAGCAGCCAAGATTTGGGGGCGTTCTACTCTGGAAACACCATATATTTT.

This clone appeared many times. The chain joins TRBV10-3 to TRBJ1-1, with 10 bases identical to TRBD1. The germline V gene encodes CDR1 ENHRY and CDR2 SYGVKD. CDR3 length equals 14 residues. The trim removed 6 bases at V and 4 bases at J, leaving 5 bases unmatched. The CDR3 DNA sequence: TGTGCCATCAGACCGGACAGGGGGGGCACTGAAGCTTTCTTT. As protein: CAIRPDRGGTEAFF.

This clone was observed a handful of times. CDR3 nucleotides: TGTGCCAGCAGTGAATTGAGTAGCGGGGGGAGTGAGCAGTTCTTC. Protein product: CASSELSSGGSEQFF. This chain connects TRBV25-1 to TRBJ2-1, with TRBD2 matching 10 bases. The CDR3 extends over 15 amino acids. V was pared by 1 base and J by 9 bases, with 6 bases of the junction left unmatched. In germline, CDR1 is MGHDK, CDR2 SYGVNS. The whole variable domain, remainder taken from reference TRBV25-1 and TRBJ2-1, is EADIYQTPRYLVIGTGKKITLECSQTMGHDKMYWYQQDPGMELHLIHYSYGVNSTEKGDLSSESTVSRIRTEHFPLTLESARPSHTSQYLCASSELSSGGSEQFFGPGTRLTVL.

This clone occurred many times. The CDR3 loop is CASSFRQGPPLHF. The CDR3 region has the DNA TGTGCCAGCAGCTTCCGACAGGGTCCACCCCTCCACTTT. The chain has TRBV11-3 and TRBJ1-6; 7 nucleotides align to TRBD1. The V and J ends lost 3 bases and 11 bases, in that order; junction bases with no gene match: 4. Germline CDR1 SGHNT, CDR2 YENEEA. This CDR3 spans 13 amino acids.

This chain joins TRBV7-6 and TRBJ2-1; unclear D gene. This CDR3 is 14 amino acids long. Germline CDR1 and CDR2: SGHVS and FNYEAQ. V lost 6 bases to trimming and J lost 5 bases, with 14 bases between them. CDR3 sequence reads: CASSGRLIHNEQFF. In nucleotides, the CDR3 is TGTGCCAGCAGTGGCAGGCTAATACACAATGAGCAGTTCTTC.

This clone was counted a few times. The J gene is TRBJ2-7, the V gene TRBV27; the match to TRBD1 covers 9 bases. This CDR3 contains 13 residues. CDR1 is MNHEY and CDR2 is SMNVEV in the germline V gene (reference sequence). V trimming: 2 bases; J trimming: 6 bases; junction bases outside the gene matches: 2. CDR3 loop: CASSLGTGFEQYF. The CDR3 region has the DNA TGTGCCAGCAGTTTAGGGACAGGGTTCGAGCAGTACTTC.

This clone was observed many times. The genes are TRBV2 and TRBJ2-5; 7 nucleotides align to TRBD1. Germline lookup yields CDR1 SNHLY and CDR2 FYNNEI. V trimming: 6 bases; J trimming: 1 base; junction bases outside the gene matches: 5. This CDR3 has 14 amino acids. CDR3: CASRQDRTQETQYF. The CDR3 DNA is TGTGCCAGCAGGCAGGACAGGACCCAAGAGACCCAGTACTTC.

In this sample, this clone turned up many times. The chain recombines TRBV11-2 with TRBJ1-1; D may be TRBD1 (5 bases). The CDR3 spans 13 residues. The V and J ends lost 1 base and 4 bases respectively, with 7 bases between them. Looked up from germline, CDR1 is SGHAT and CDR2 is FQNNGV. CDR3 bases: TGTGCCAGCAGCTTAGGGGGGGTCACTGAAGCTTTCTTT. It codes for CASSLGGVTEAFF.

Ten or more counts support this clone. The rearrangement links TRBV19 to TRBJ2-2; D is ambiguous. The germline V and J ends were trimmed by 1 base and 1 base, with 4 bases remaining between them. Germline CDR1 is LNHDA and CDR2 is SQIVND (reference sequence). The CDR3 runs 14 residues. The CDR3 bases are TGTGCCAGTAGTATAGCCAAGAACACCGGGGAGCTGTTTTTT. Its protein is CASSIAKNTGELFF.

At least ten counts were recorded for this clone. The V call is TRBV6-1, the J call TRBJ2-1, with 13 positions matching TRBD2. This CDR3 contains 20 residues. Losses at the gene ends were 5 bases for V and 9 bases for J; bases not matched to a gene: 22. The germline V gene encodes CDR1 MNHNS and CDR2 SASEGT. The CDR3, as DNA: TGTGCCAGCAGTCAAGACTCCGGGACTAGCGGGGTCTTATTATTCGGTGAGCAGTTCTTC. Its translation is CASSQDSGTSGVLLFGEQFF.

This clone has at least ten counts. The chain is built from TRBV4-2 and TRBJ2-1, with a possible D match to TRBD2 (5 bases). Trimming stripped 0 bases from V and 5 bases from J, with 17 bases between. Germline V gene lookup returns CDR1 LGHNA and CDR2 YNFKEQ. The CDR3 contains 17 residues. The CDR3, as DNA: TGTGCCAGCAGCCAAGATAGAATGGAGGATGCCCACAATGAGCAGTTCTTC. It codes for CASSQDRMEDAHNEQFF.

The sample holds a few counts of this clone. The V and J genes are TRBV23-1 and TRBJ2-3; the D gene is possibly TRBD2 (7 bases). TRBV23-1 is annotated as an ORF whose role is uncertain. V was trimmed by 6 bases and J by 1 base, leaving 11 bases between them. The length of the CDR3 is 14 residues. CDR3 in amino acids: CASRGGGRTDTQYF. CDR3 DNA sequence: TGCGCCAGCAGAGGGGGGGGTCGCACAGATACGCAGTATTTT.

There are many counts of this clone. The J gene is TRBJ1-3, the V gene TRBV6-6; tentatively, D is TRBD1 (5 bases). This CDR3 is 14 amino acids long. Germline V gene sequence: CDR1 MNHNY, CDR2 SVGAGI (reference sequence). V gave up 2 bases and J gave up 5 bases, with 10 bases separating them. The CDR3 loop is CASSYAGGRNTIYF. The CDR3 DNA follows: TGTGCCAGCAGTTACGCGGGGGGACGAAACACCATATATTTT.

This clone was counted at least ten times. This chain uses TRBV5-4 with TRBJ1-1; D might be TRBD1 (5 bases). Trimming pared 2 bases from V and 1 base from J, leaving 9 bases between. The CDR3 loop spans 14 amino acids. The germline gives CDR1 SGHNT, CDR2 YYREEE (reference sequence). CDR3 DNA: TGTGCCAGCAGCTTCTTTACAGGGAACACTGAAGCTTTCTTT. Translating it yields CASSFFTGNTEAFF. Supplemented by reference TRBV5-4 and TRBJ1-1, the full variable domain reads ETGVTQSPTHLIKTRGQQVTLRCSSQSGHNTVSWYQQALGQGPQFIFQYYREEENGRGNFPPRFSGLQFPNYSSELNVNALELDDSALYLCASSFFTGNTEAFFGQGTRLTVV.

This clone was observed many times. The chain combines TRBV27 with TRBJ1-2; tentative D call: TRBD1 (6 bases). Trimming stripped 6 bases from V and 2 bases from J, with 10 bases between. Germline CDR1 MNHEY, CDR2 SMNVEV (reference sequence). This CDR3 contains 13 residues. The CDR3 DNA reads TGTGCCAGCAGCGCACAGGGAAACTATGGCTACACCTTC. This codes for CASSAQGNYGYTF.

This clone has at least ten counts. This chain joins TRBV5-1 and TRBJ2-3, with TRBD2 matching over 10 bases. Germline trimming cut 4 bases from V and 3 bases from J; bases unmatched to any gene: 5. Germline CDR1 reads SGHRS; CDR2 reads YFSETQ. The CDR3 runs to 15 residues. CDR3 DNA: TGCGCCAGCAGCATCGGACTAGCGGATACAGATACGCAGTATTTT. Its protein is CASSIGLADTDTQYF.

The table lists this clone with many counts. J is TRBJ2-3 and V is TRBV5-1; 10 bases align to TRBD2. V dropped 1 base and J dropped 1; count of bases not matched to a gene: 3. CDR1 SGHRS and CDR2 YFSETQ come from the germline V gene. The CDR3 loop spans 16 amino acids. CDR3 coding DNA: TGCGCCAGCAGCTTGAGCGGGAGGGGAGGCACAGATACGCAGTATTTT. It specifies CASSLSGRGGTDTQYF.

V and J are TRBV29-1 and TRBJ1-1; D not resolved. The CDR3 has 11 residues. In germline, CDR1 is SQVTM, CDR2 ANQGSEA. CDR3 protein: CSTLWNTEAFF. CDR3 sequence (DNA): TGCAGTACATTATGGAACACTGAAGCTTTCTTT.

This clone was detected many times. The chain links TRBV27 to TRBJ2-1; the match to TRBD1 covers 9 bases. CDR3 length equals 16 residues. Germline lookup yields CDR1 MNHEY and CDR2 SMNVEV (reference sequence). Trimming cost V 1 base and J 4 bases; bases outside gene matches: 5. CDR3 protein: CASSLWGQGIYNEQFF. The CDR3 nucleotides are TGTGCCAGCAGTTTATGGGGACAGGGAATTTACAATGAGCAGTTCTTC.

This clone was observed many times. The chain combines TRBV6-1 with TRBJ2-7; 7 bases align to TRBD2. With V trimmed by 7 bases and J by 2 bases, 5 bases remained unmatched. The CDR3 totals 13 residues. Germline assignment: CDR1 MNHNS and CDR2 SASEGT. The CDR3 is CASTVGTTYEQYF. CDR3 bases: TGTGCCAGCACCGTAGGGACTACCTACGAGCAGTACTTC.

This clone came up many times. This chain joins TRBV5-1 and TRBJ2-1, with D possibly TRBD2 on 6 matching bases. The germline V gene has CDR1 SGHRS and CDR2 YFSETQ. The CDR3 is 13 amino acids. Trimming took off 4 bases at V and 7 bases at J, with 12 bases between the two ends. CDR3 sequence reads: CASSVGSQNEQFF. The CDR3 nucleotides are TGCGCCAGCAGCGTCGGGAGTCAAAATGAGCAGTTCTTC. Looking up the rest from reference TRBV5-1 and TRBJ2-1 gives the full variable domain: KAGVTQTPRYLIKTRGQQVTLSCSPISGHRSVSWYQQTPGQGLQFLFEYFSETQRNKGNFPGRFSGRQFSNSRSEMNVSTLELGDSALYLCASSVGSQNEQFFGPGTRLTVL.

Many counts were recorded for this clone. This chain links TRBV9 with TRBJ2-2, with a tentative D call TRBD2 (7 bases). Germline V gene lookup returns CDR1 SGDLS and CDR2 YYNGEE. This CDR3 spans 13 amino acids. The V end lost 7 bases, the J end lost 6 bases, and 13 bases lay between the germline ends. In DNA form, the CDR3 reads TGTGCCAGCGGGGGCGGGGGACCCGGGGAGCTGTTTTTT. Its translation is CASGGGGPGELFF.

This clone has a count of ten or more. CDR3 nucleotides: TGTGCCAGCAGCTTGAGAGGGACTAGCGGGGGTTATTACACCGGGGAGCTGTTTTTT. Amino acids: CASSLRGTSGGYYTGELFF. V is TRBV11-3 and J is TRBJ2-2; 14 bases map to TRBD2. Germline CDR1 SGHNT, CDR2 YENEEA. The CDR3 length is 19 residues. J lost 3 bases, V lost 3 bases, and 9 bases had no gene match.

This clone was recorded at least ten times. V is TRBV7-2 and J is TRBJ1-1; 8 bases fit TRBD1. CDR3 size: 16 residues. Germline values: CDR1 SGHTA, CDR2 FQGNSA. V shed 1 base, J shed 2 bases, and the junction held 6 bases outside the gene matches. The CDR3 region is CASSLGSSGGNTEAFF. The CDR3 DNA reads as TGTGCCAGCAGCTTAGGATCCTCAGGGGGCAACACTGAAGCTTTCTTT.